These 9 T cell receptor beta chains were sequenced from one sample in a study of T cell responses to AZD1222 COVID-19 vaccine. Some clones are missing from TCRdb's copy, which holds only in-frame ones; the method was immunoSEQ multiplex PCR. The data hold over 75,000 clones, with 80% to 90% observed a single time. The specimen comprised peripheral blood, sampled 28 days after the second AZD1222 dose. The source is an adult who received the AZD1222 COVID-19 vaccine.

By share of the sample, this clone is medium-sized. The chain carries TRBV4-1 and TRBJ2-1; 15 bases match TRBD2. The CDR3 consists of 19 residues. V gave up 3 bases and J gave up 2 bases; unmatched junction bases: 8. The germline V gene encodes CDR1 MGHRA and CDR2 YSYEKL. CDR3 region: CASSHPGLAGGPTYNEQFF. Here the CDR3 DNA reads TGCGCCAGCAGCCACCCGGGACTAGCGGGGGGCCCTACCTACAATGAGCAGTTCTTC.

The chain has TRBV7-9 and TRBJ1-3; D may be TRBD1 (6 bases). CDR1 SEHNR and CDR2 FQNEAQ come from the germline V gene (reference sequence). This CDR3 spans 16 amino acids. Trimming took off 5 bases at V and 3 bases at J, with 17 bases between the two ends. Here the CDR3 reads CASSLGQPIFGNTIYF. The CDR3 bases are TGTGCCAGCAGCCTTGGACAGCCAATATTTGGAAACACCATATATTTT.

The sample holds one count of this clone. The J gene is TRBJ1-5, the V gene TRBV4-1; D uncertain. This CDR3 region has 17 residues. The germline gives CDR1 MGHRA, CDR2 YSYEKL. Trimming removed 0 bases from V and 5 bases from J, with 17 bases in between. The CDR3 loop reads CASSQEGLGRSDQPQHF. The CDR3 DNA is TGCGCCAGCAGCCAAGAGGGCCTAGGGAGAAGCGATCAGCCCCAGCATTTT.

The chain uses TRBV2 and TRBJ1-2; D not certain. Germline V lookup: CDR1 SNHLY, CDR2 FYNNEI. Trimming removed 2 bases at V and 1 base at J, with 14 bases between. The length of the CDR3 is 16 residues. CDR3 coding DNA: TGTGCCAGCAGTGAAACGGCCAGCTACGATAACTATGGCTACACCTTC. Its protein is CASSETASYDNYGYTF.

V usage is TRBV5-1 and J usage is TRBJ1-1, with 7 bases identical to TRBD1. From germline, CDR1 is SGHRS and CDR2 YFSETQ. V trimming: 2 bases; J trimming: 6 bases; junction bases outside the gene matches: 1. The CDR3 extends over 12 amino acids. In DNA form, the CDR3 reads TGCGCCAGCAGCTTTACAGGGGCTGAAGCTTTCTTT. It translates to CASSFTGAEAFF.

V usage is TRBV19 and J usage is TRBJ2-1; TRBD1 aligns across 9 bases. CDR3 size: 16 residues. V trimming: 1 base; J trimming: 6 bases; junction bases outside the gene matches: 7. Germline V CDR1 and CDR2: LNHDA, SQIVND (reference sequence). The CDR3 DNA follows: TGTGCCAGTAGTATAGTCGGGACAGGGAAGTTCAATGAGCAGTTCTTC. Translating gives CASSIVGTGKFNEQFF.

The chain has TRBV7-2 and TRBJ1-1; D possibly corresponds to TRBD1 (5 bases). The CDR3 is made up of 14 amino acids. Per germline, CDR1 SGHTA and CDR2 FQGNSA. V gave up 6 bases and J gave up 4 bases, with 15 bases separating them. As DNA, the CDR3 is TGTGCCAGCAGAAAAACTCAGGGTTCCACTGAAGCTTTCTTT. Its protein is CASRKTQGSTEAFF.

This chain joins TRBV6-2 or TRBV6-3 and TRBJ1-2; TRBD1 matches 7 bases. Germline loops: CDR1 MNHEY, CDR2 SVGEGT. CDR3 length: 15 amino acids. Trimming cost V 0 bases and J 4 bases; bases outside gene matches: 5. CDR3 sequence (DNA): TGTGCCAGCAGTTACTCGGCAGGGGGGACCTATGGCTACACCTTC. It specifies CASSYSAGGTYGYTF.

The chain joins TRBV4-2 to TRBJ2-1, with D perhaps matching TRBD2 (5 bases). The CDR3 contains 13 residues. V shed 1 base and J shed 8 bases, with 9 bases lying between them. Germline lookup yields CDR1 LGHNA and CDR2 YNFKEQ. The CDR3 protein is CASSQVEGHEQFF. The CDR3 nucleotides are TGTGCCAGCAGCCAAGTAGAGGGCCATGAGCAGTTCTTC.